One sample yielded the 22 T cell receptor beta chains listed below, sequenced in a study of CD8+ T cells in alopecia areata. Extraction of RNA preceded its reverse transcription into cDNA, which served as the sequencing template. Generated by immunoSEQ multiplex PCR, the TCRdb table keeps only in-frame clones and is missing some. Of 75,000 to 85,000 clones listed, approximately 66% are singletons. Noted treatment: oral pan-JAK inhibitor, 5-10 mg twice daily. The sample in question was CD8+ T cells sorted from blood, obtained at week 24, from a patient treated with tofacitinib. The receptors were gathered from a human donor with alopecia areata.

The V call is TRBV5-1, the J call TRBJ2-1, with TRBD2 matching over 9 bases. After removal of 0 bases from V and 9 bases from J, the junction contained 13 bases not matched to a gene. The CDR3 sequence is 17 residues long. Germline lookup yields CDR1 SGHRS and CDR2 YFSETQ. CDR3 bases: TGCGCCAGCAGCTTGGTCGTTAGGGCTAGCGGGGCAGGTGAGCAGTTCTTC. Translation: CASSLVVRASGAGEQFF.

This chain connects TRBV6-1 to TRBJ2-6; D remains ambiguous. This CDR3 contains 16 residues. Trimming cost V 3 bases and J 0 bases, with 9 bases left between them. Germline CDR1 MNHNS, CDR2 SASEGT. The CDR3 sequence is CASSDPSVSGANVLTF. DNA for the CDR3: TGTGCCAGCAGTGATCCCTCCGTCTCTGGGGCCAACGTCCTGACTTTC.

Concerning this clone: This may be a read error, as it is one base from a much larger clone. V and J are TRBV7-9 and TRBJ2-7; D is unclear. Trimming pared 6 bases from V and 0 bases from J, leaving 3 bases between. This CDR3 spans 11 amino acids. Germline lookup yields CDR1 SEHNR and CDR2 FQNEAQ (reference sequence). CDR3 sequence reads: CASSPSYEQYF. As DNA, the CDR3 is TGTGCCAGCAGTCCCTCCTACGAGCAGTACTTC.

DNA for the CDR3: TGTGCCAGCAGTGCCCGTTGGGGGTATCAGCCCCAGCATTTT. It is translated as CASSARWGYQPQHF. The chain is built from TRBV27 and TRBJ1-5, with a tentative D call TRBD1 (5 bases). V dropped 5 bases and J dropped 5 bases, with 13 bases sitting between them. Germline CDR1 and CDR2: MNHEY and SMNVEV (reference sequence). The CDR3 is 14 residues long.

This clone has just a few counts. The chain recombines TRBV4-3 with TRBJ2-1; D uncertain. Germline V CDR1 and CDR2: LGHNA, YSLEER. The CDR3 is 13 residues long. Trimming took off 4 bases at V and 2 bases at J, with 6 bases between the two ends. The CDR3 DNA reads as TGCGCCAGCAGCCCACTTCCCTACAATGAGCAGTTCTTC. Translation: CASSPLPYNEQFF.

A word on this clone: This likely came from a read error, as a far larger clone is one base away. Other nucleotide sequences from this sample produce the same CDR3. The chain joins TRBV7-9 to TRBJ2-3; TRBD2 is a possible D gene (6 bases). Trimming shortened V by 5 bases and J by 1 base, and 16 bases separated the two germline ends. Germline CDR1 SEHNR, CDR2 FQNEAQ (reference sequence). This CDR3 contains 16 residues. In DNA, the CDR3 is TGTGCCAGCAGCCAAGATCTCCAGCGGGGCACAGATACGCAGTATTTT. As protein: CASSQDLQRGTDTQYF.

The CDR3 bases are TGTGCCAGCAGCCCGTACCAAGAGACCCAGTACTTC. This sequence encodes CASSPYQETQYF. The genes are TRBV7-9 and TRBJ2-5; no definite D call. CDR1 is SEHNR and CDR2 is FQNEAQ in the germline V gene (reference sequence). V shed 5 bases and J shed 0 bases, with 4 bases lying between them. The CDR3 extends over 12 amino acids.

This chain connects TRBV27 to TRBJ2-2, with a weak D call TRBD2 (5 bases). Germline V gene data show CDR1 as MNHEY and CDR2 as SMNVEV (reference sequence). There are 16 residues in the CDR3. Deletions cut 4 bases from V and 1 base from J, with 13 bases between. The DNA for the CDR3 is TGTGCCAGCAGTTCCACCGAGAGCGGGAACACCGGGGAGCTGTTTTTT. This codes for CASSSTESGNTGELFF.

The chain has TRBV7-2 and TRBJ2-1, with D perhaps matching TRBD1 (6 bases). CDR3 length equals 12 residues. Germline CDR1 and CDR2: SGHTA and FQGNSA. V lost 6 bases and J 7 bases, leaving 10 bases between the germline ends. CDR3 residues: CASSYRVNEQFF. The CDR3 coding sequence is TGTGCCAGCAGTTACAGGGTTAATGAGCAGTTCTTC.

The chain joins TRBV5-1 to TRBJ2-3, with 8 positions matching TRBD1. The CDR3 is made up of 17 amino acids. Germline-derived CDR1 and CDR2 are SGHRS and YFSETQ. The ends lost 0 bases at V and 1 base at J; junction bases unmatched: 7. In DNA, the CDR3 is TGCGCCAGCAGCTTGGTTCGGCAGGGGGCAGGCACAGATACGCAGTATTTT. This encodes CASSLVRQGAGTDTQYF.

The V gene is TRBV27, the J gene TRBJ2-7; perhaps TRBD2 as D (6 bases). Looked up from germline, CDR1 is MNHEY and CDR2 is SMNVEV (reference sequence). The V end was cut by 2 bases, the J end by 11 bases, with 19 bases between. This CDR3 is 14 amino acids long. The CDR3 DNA reads TGTGCCAGCAGTTTAGGGGTCGGGAGCCAAGGGGAGTACTTC. Its translation is CASSLGVGSQGEYF.

CDR3 DNA sequence: TGTGCCAGCACCCCAGGCGGGGGGGTCAAGCTCGAGCAGTACTTC. Encoded protein: CASTPGGGVKLEQYF. The chain links TRBV11-2 to TRBJ2-7; 9 nucleotides align to TRBD2. Losses at the gene ends were 7 bases for V and 6 bases for J; bases not matched to a gene: 13. CDR3 size: 15 residues. Germline-derived CDR1 and CDR2 are SGHAT and FQNNGV.

Comments on this clone: Additional DNA sequences in this sample encode the identical CDR3. V usage is TRBV5-1 and J usage is TRBJ1-2, with D tentatively TRBD1 (5 bases). Trimming pared 0 bases from V and 2 bases from J, leaving 5 bases between. The CDR3 extends over 13 amino acids. The V gene's germline CDR1 is SGHRS and CDR2 YFSETQ. Here the CDR3 reads CASSLDRNYGYTF. The CDR3 bases are TGCGCCAGCAGCTTGGACAGGAACTATGGCTACACCTTC.

The V gene is TRBV6-5, the J gene TRBJ2-7; D call uncertain. Germline V CDR1 and CDR2: MNHEY, SVGAGI. This CDR3 has 9 residues. V gave up 6 bases and J gave up 3 bases, with 0 bases separating them. The CDR3 DNA sequence: TGTGCCAGCAGCTACGAGCAGTACTTC. It specifies CASSYEQYF.

V gene TRBV30 combines with J gene TRBJ2-7, with 10 positions matching TRBD2. The CDR3 consists of 14 residues. V shed 3 bases and J 6 bases; nucleotides not matched to a gene: 8. CDR1 and CDR2 (germline): GTSNPN, SVGIG (reference sequence). The CDR3 sequence: CAWRSLAGAGEQYF. Written as DNA, the CDR3 is TGTGCCTGGAGATCCCTAGCGGGAGCTGGCGAGCAGTACTTC.

The chain has TRBV4-1 and TRBJ2-7; D is perhaps TRBD1 or TRBD2 (5 bases each). Trimming shortened V by 1 base and J by 4 bases, and 14 bases separated the two germline ends. CDR1 is MGHRA, CDR2 YSYEKL, per germline. This CDR3 has 15 residues. The CDR3 protein is CASSQGAGTQYEQYF. CDR3 coding DNA: TGCGCCAGCAGCCAAGGGGCCGGGACGCAGTACGAGCAGTACTTC.

The V gene is TRBV7-9, the J gene TRBJ2-4; possible D gene TRBD1, 5 bases. The germline gives CDR1 SEHNR, CDR2 FQNEAQ (reference sequence). Trimming left V 5 bases short and J 11 bases short, with 19 bases between. This CDR3 region has 14 residues. This CDR3 is CASSETGAAYVQYF. The CDR3, as DNA: TGTGCCAGCAGCGAAACTGGGGCGGCGTATGTTCAGTACTTC.

The chain uses TRBV29-1 and TRBJ2-1; a possible D gene is TRBD1 (6 bases). The CDR3 is 16 amino acids. Germline lookup yields CDR1 SQVTM and CDR2 ANQGSEA. V was cut by 3 bases and J by 4 bases, with 19 bases left in between. CDR3 DNA sequence: TGCAGCGTTGAGTCACCCACAGGGTTTGTTTACAATGAGCAGTTCTTC. It yields the protein CSVESPTGFVYNEQFF.

The chain carries TRBV27 and TRBJ2-7; no firm D call. The ends were cut back, 6 bases at V and 5 bases at J, with 14 bases in the middle. This CDR3 is 13 amino acids long. Germline CDR1 reads MNHEY; CDR2 reads SMNVEV (reference sequence). CDR3 DNA: TGTGCCAGCAGATGGACCGCTGTGAACGAGCAGTACTTC. Its translation is CASRWTAVNEQYF.

J is TRBJ1-1 and V is TRBV25-1; a weak D match, TRBD1 (6 bases). The germline CDR1 and CDR2 sequences are MGHDK and SYGVNS. V was shortened by 6 bases and J by 0 bases, with 11 bases between the two germline ends. The CDR3 consists of 14 residues. This chain's CDR3 is CASRTGLMNTEAFF. DNA of the CDR3: TGTGCCAGCAGGACAGGCCTTATGAACACTGAAGCTTTCTTT. The full variable domain, completed using reference TRBV25-1 and TRBJ1-1, is EADIYQTPRYLVIGTGKKITLECSQTMGHDKMYWYQQDPGMELHLIHYSYGVNSTEKGDLSSESTVSRIRTEHFPLTLESARPSHTSQYLCASRTGLMNTEAFFGQGTRLTVV.

This clone was detected only a few times. The chain recombines TRBV4-3 with TRBJ2-5; D is unresolved. CDR3 length: 12 amino acids. Germline V gene lookup returns CDR1 LGHNA and CDR2 YSLEER. V shed 6 bases and J shed 0 bases, with 5 bases lying between them. Here the CDR3 reads CASRADQETQYF. CDR3 coding DNA: TGCGCCAGCAGGGCAGACCAAGAGACCCAGTACTTC.

This chain links TRBV4-2 with TRBJ2-3, with 9 bases that match TRBD1. V lost 1 base, J lost 9 bases, and 11 bases stayed unmatched. The CDR3 consists of 16 residues. CDR1 is LGHNA and CDR2 is YNFKEQ in the germline V gene. Here the CDR3 DNA reads TGTGCCAGCAGCCAAGTTTCAGTTCGGGGACAGGGAACGCAGTATTTT. Its protein product is CASSQVSVRGQGTQYF.